This T cell receptor beta chain originates from a study of Graves' ophthalmopathy and Graves' hyperthyroidism. Study outcomes and limitations: Built on 13 signatures, a model told ophthalmopathy apart from stable hyperthyroidism with about 88% sensitivity and approximately 81% specificity.

Amplified material comprised TCR beta CDR3 regions derived from RNA transcripts. An initial RT-PCR round employing HTBI primers preceded a second-round multiplex PCR. Each CDR3 protein gets one entry after TCRdb re-called the multiplex PCR reads with MiXCR. The sample lists 350,000 to 450,000 distinct CDR3 sequences, around 19% occurring once. In the case of this clonotype: Its cognate antigen is unknown.

Germline assignment: CDR1 GTSNPN and CDR2 SVGIG (reference sequence). The CDR3 extends over 17 amino acids. V lost 2 bases and J 1 base, leaving 20 bases between the germline ends. The sequenced sample was peripheral blood. The chain employs TRBV30 and TRBJ1-1, with D perhaps matching TRBD1 (5 bases). The receptor's source is a woman aged 18-29 years with Graves' ophthalmopathy. CDR3 DNA sequence: TGTGCCTGGAGTCACGGGCCGGGGGGGTTTGAGAACACTGAAGCTTTCTTT. This translates into CAWSHGPGGFENTEAFF. The full variable domain, completed using reference TRBV30 and TRBJ1-1, is SQTIHQWPATLVQPVGSPLSLECTVEGTSNPNLYWYRQAAGRGLQLLFYSVGIGQISSEVPQNLSASRPQDRQFILSSKKLLLSDSGFYLCAWSHGPGGFENTEAFFGQGTRLTVV.